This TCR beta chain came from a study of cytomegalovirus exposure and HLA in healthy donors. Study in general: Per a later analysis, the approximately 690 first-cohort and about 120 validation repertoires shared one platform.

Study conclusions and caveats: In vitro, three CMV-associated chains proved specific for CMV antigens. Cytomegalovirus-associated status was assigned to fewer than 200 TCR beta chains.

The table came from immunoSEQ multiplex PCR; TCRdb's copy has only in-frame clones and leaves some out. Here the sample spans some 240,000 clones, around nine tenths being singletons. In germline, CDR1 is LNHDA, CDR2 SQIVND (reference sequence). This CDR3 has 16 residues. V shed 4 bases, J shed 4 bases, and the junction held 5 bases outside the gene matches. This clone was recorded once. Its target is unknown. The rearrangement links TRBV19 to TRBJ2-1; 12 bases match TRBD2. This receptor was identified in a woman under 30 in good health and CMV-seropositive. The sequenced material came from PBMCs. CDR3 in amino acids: CASSRASGRVYNEQFF. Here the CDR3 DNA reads TGTGCCAGTAGTAGGGCTAGCGGGAGGGTATACAATGAGCAGTTCTTC.